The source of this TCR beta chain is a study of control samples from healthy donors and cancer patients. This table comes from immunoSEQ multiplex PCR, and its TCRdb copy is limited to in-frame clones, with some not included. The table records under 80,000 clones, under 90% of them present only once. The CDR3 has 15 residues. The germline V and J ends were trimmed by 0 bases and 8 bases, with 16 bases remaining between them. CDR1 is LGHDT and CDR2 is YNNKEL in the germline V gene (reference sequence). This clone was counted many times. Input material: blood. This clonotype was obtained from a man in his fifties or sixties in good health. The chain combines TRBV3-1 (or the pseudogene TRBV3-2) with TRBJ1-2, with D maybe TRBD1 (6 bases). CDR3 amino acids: CASSQDSSGVGGYTF. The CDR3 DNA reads TGTGCCAGCAGCCAAGATTCTTCAGGGGTCGGCGGCTACACCTTC.